What follows are 15 T cell receptor beta chains derived from one specimen sequenced in a study of T cells after yellow fever vaccination. TCRdb processed the 5' RACE reads anew with MiXCR; each CDR3 protein has one entry. The sample yields 60,000 to 75,000 distinct CDR3 sequences, about 6.5% seen once. Source: CD8+ T cells sorted from PBMCs, taken 45 days after the first yellow fever vaccination. All receptors derive from a man younger than 35 who received the YFV17D yellow fever vaccine.

This clonotype was counted only a few times. The chain couples TRBV4-1 to TRBJ2-1; D might be TRBD2 (5 bases). The germline V gene encodes CDR1 MGHRA and CDR2 YSYEKL. Deletions cut 6 bases from V and 6 bases from J, with 12 bases between. The CDR3 covers 13 residues. The CDR3 loop is CASRDLGSNEQFF. CDR3 DNA: TGCGCCAGCAGAGATCTGGGGAGCAATGAGCAGTTCTTC.

There are many counts of this clonotype. V usage is TRBV5-5 and J usage is TRBJ2-1, with no clear D. The ends were cut back, 0 bases at V and 9 bases at J, with 7 bases in the middle. Germline V CDR1 and CDR2: SGHKS, YYEKEE (reference sequence). This CDR3 is 12 amino acids long. CDR3 sequence: CASSLDVIEQFF. The DNA for the CDR3 is TGTGCCAGCAGCTTGGATGTGATTGAGCAGTTCTTC.

In this sample, this clonotype turned up many times. V gene TRBV12-3 or TRBV12-4 combines with J gene TRBJ2-3; 7 bases fit TRBD2. This CDR3 is 15 amino acids long. The trim removed 5 bases at V and 2 bases at J, leaving 7 bases unmatched. The chain's CDR3 is CASSPLGGDTDTQYF. The CDR3 DNA is TGTGCCAGCAGTCCCCTTGGGGGGGACACAGATACGCAGTATTTT.

Only a few counts were recorded for this clonotype. The V gene is TRBV5-5, the J gene TRBJ2-1; 11 nucleotides line up with TRBD2. V shed 7 bases, J shed 4 bases, and the junction held 7 bases outside the gene matches. CDR1 and CDR2 (germline): SGHKS, YYEKEE (reference sequence). The CDR3 length is 15 residues. Here the CDR3 DNA reads TGTGCCAGCGGACCGGGACTAGCGGTTTACAATGAGCAGTTCTTC. The encoded protein is CASGPGLAVYNEQFF.

This clonotype was seen many times. One junction end does not reproduce the germline sequence, and a read error may be involved. The gene calls are TRBV2 and TRBJ1-2, with 8 bases fitting TRBD1. Germline-derived CDR1 and CDR2 are SNHLY and FYNNEI. The CDR3 covers 11 residues. Written as DNA, the CDR3 is TGTGCCAGCAGTGACTTGGGACAGGCGGCCTTC. Amino acid sequence: CASSDLGQAAF.

This clonotype was seen only a few times. The gene calls are TRBV5-1 and TRBJ2-3; 7 bases agree with TRBD1. The CDR3 is made up of 15 amino acids. Looked up from germline, CDR1 is SGHRS and CDR2 is YFSETQ. V trimming: 0 bases; J trimming: 5 bases; junction bases outside the gene matches: 6. The CDR3 region has the DNA TGCGCCAGCAGCTTGGCCCCGGACAGGATAGATACGCAGTATTTT. Protein product: CASSLAPDRIDTQYF.

Regarding this clonotype: This may arise from a read error, as a much more abundant clone is one base away. The V call is TRBV11-3, the J call TRBJ2-1; D is undetermined. Germline V gene sequence: CDR1 SGHNT, CDR2 YENEEA. V lost 4 bases and J lost 0, with 13 bases in between. The CDR3 has 16 residues. This chain's CDR3 is CASSSEGWGSYNEQFF. The CDR3 DNA follows: TGTGCCAGCAGCTCAGAAGGGTGGGGCTCCTACAATGAGCAGTTCTTC.

This clonotype was counted ten times or more. The V call is TRBV7-6, the J call TRBJ1-1; D may be TRBD1 (6 bases). Trimming shortened V by 2 bases and J by 1 base, and 11 bases separated the two germline ends. This CDR3 comprises 15 residues. CDR1 is SGHVS, CDR2 FNYEAQ, per germline. CDR3 sequence reads: CASSLWRGRNTEAFF. The CDR3 coding sequence is TGTGCCAGCAGCTTATGGAGGGGGAGGAACACTGAAGCTTTCTTT.

This clonotype has at least ten counts. The rearrangement uses TRBV4-1 and TRBJ1-1; D perhaps matches TRBD1 (6 bases). V lost 5 bases and J 5 bases, leaving 15 bases between the germline ends. The length of the CDR3 is 14 residues. Germline V gene data show CDR1 as MGHRA and CDR2 as YSYEKL. The DNA for the CDR3 is TGCGCCAGCAGCGTATACAGGGTAGGGACTGAAGCTTTCTTT. Its protein is CASSVYRVGTEAFF.

This clonotype came up many times. The chain is built from TRBV12-3 or TRBV12-4 and TRBJ2-5; TRBD2 matches 7 bases. This CDR3 comprises 13 residues. V lost 8 bases to trimming and J lost 5 bases; unmatched junction nucleotides: 8. CDR3 in DNA: TGTGCCAGCGGGAGGGCCTGGCGGGAGACCCAGTACTTC. Translating gives CASGRAWRETQYF.

Ten or more counts support this clonotype. This chain uses TRBV10-3 with TRBJ1-2; D unclear. This CDR3 is built from 14 residues. In germline, CDR1 is ENHRY, CDR2 SYGVKD. The germline V and J ends were trimmed by 2 bases and 3 bases, with 10 bases remaining between them. CDR3 sequence: CAISERRGDYGYTF. The CDR3 bases are TGTGCCATCAGTGAGAGGCGGGGTGACTATGGCTACACCTTC.

The chain couples TRBV14 to TRBJ1-4; D remains unclear. The CDR3 runs to 15 residues. Trimming pared 2 bases from V and 0 bases from J, leaving 7 bases between. Germline values: CDR1 SGHDN, CDR2 FVKESK. The CDR3 is CASSQRIATNEKLFF. In DNA form, the CDR3 reads TGTGCCAGCAGCCAAAGGATAGCAACTAATGAAAAACTGTTTTTT.

This chain uses TRBV19 with TRBJ2-3; 11 positions agree with TRBD2. The CDR3 covers 15 residues. Germline assignment: CDR1 LNHDA and CDR2 SQIVND (reference sequence). V shed 8 bases, J shed 4 bases, and the junction held 8 bases outside the gene matches. CDR3 nucleotide sequence: TGTGCCAGTGGAAAACTAGCGGGGGCCGCAGATACGCAGTATTTT. Its protein is CASGKLAGAADTQYF. The variable domain in full, with the rest retrieved from reference TRBV19 and TRBJ2-3, is DGGITQSPKYLFRKEGQNVTLSCEQNLNHDAMYWYRQDPGQGLRLIYYSQIVNDFQKGDIAEGYSVSREKKESFPLTVTSAQKNPTAFYLCASGKLAGAADTQYFGPGTRLTVL.

Remarks on this clonotype: This could be a read error, since a much larger clone is one nucleotide away. This sequence joins TRBV5-1 and TRBJ1-1; 7 bases align to TRBD1. The CDR3 spans 15 residues. CDR1 is SGHRS, CDR2 YFSETQ, per germline. J was trimmed by 2 bases and V by 6 bases; bases with no gene match: 10. CDR3 loop: CASKGGGSRNTEAFF. As DNA, the CDR3 is TGCGCCAGCAAAGGGGGCGGAAGCCGAAACACTGAAGCTTTCTTT. The full variable domain, in which reference TRBV5-1 and TRBJ1-1 provide the parts outside the CDR3, is KAGVTQTPRYLIKTRGQQVTLSCSPISGHRSVSWYQQTPGQGLQFLFEYFSETQRNKGNFPGRFSGRQFSNSRSEMNVSTLELGDSALYLCASKGGGSRNTEAFFGQGTRLTVV.

This clonotype was counted many times. The chain couples TRBV15 to TRBJ2-1; 8 bases fit TRBD2. The V gene end was trimmed by 5 bases and the J gene end by 6 bases; junction bases not matched to a gene: 6. This CDR3 has 14 residues. CDR1 and CDR2 (germline): LNHNV, YYDKDF (reference sequence). This CDR3 is CATSPSGRGNEQFF. As DNA, the CDR3 is TGTGCCACCAGCCCTAGCGGGCGGGGCAATGAGCAGTTCTTC.